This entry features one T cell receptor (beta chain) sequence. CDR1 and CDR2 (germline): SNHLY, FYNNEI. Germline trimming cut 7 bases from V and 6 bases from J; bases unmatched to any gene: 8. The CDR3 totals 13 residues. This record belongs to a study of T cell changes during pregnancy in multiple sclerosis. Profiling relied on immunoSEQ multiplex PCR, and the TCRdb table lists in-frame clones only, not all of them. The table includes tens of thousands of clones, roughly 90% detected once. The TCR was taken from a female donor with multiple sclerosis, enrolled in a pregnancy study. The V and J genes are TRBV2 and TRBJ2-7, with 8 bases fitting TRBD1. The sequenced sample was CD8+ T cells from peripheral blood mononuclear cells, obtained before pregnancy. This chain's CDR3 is CASNPGGISEQYF. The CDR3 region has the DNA TGTGCCAGCAACCCAGGGGGCATTAGCGAGCAGTACTTC.